This T cell receptor beta chain was profiled in a study of read filtering for tumor transcriptome and immune sequencing. Overall study: 8 patients were R-ISS I, approximately 15 were R-ISS II, more than five were R-ISS III.

This library used approximately 390 ng RNA and molecular barcoded adaptors spanning alpha/delta and beta/gamma chains. TCRdb ran MiXCR on the reads and lists one entry per CDR3 protein. The profile shows about 58,000 distinct CDR3 sequences, more than 9% of them singletons. This clonotype was found many times. Its antigen is still unknown. Whole-study findings and limits: Correlation between methods rose after single-read clonotypes were removed.

The J segment lost 5 bases and the V segment lost 4 bases, leaving 12 bases of the junction unmatched. The CDR3 runs 16 residues. Germline CDR1 and CDR2: SGHRS and YFSETQ. The chain carries TRBV5-1 and TRBJ2-5, with TRBD1 matching over 9 bases. Sequenced material: a population of CD138-negative cells sorted from bone marrow. The TCR sequence derives from a donor over 35 with multiple myeloma. DNA of the CDR3: TGCGCCAGCAGCCCGGACCCGGGACAGGGTCGTGAGACCCAGTACTTC. This codes for CASSPDPGQGRETQYF.